This is a list of T cell receptor beta chains from one sample in a study of blood T cell repertoires in COVID-19. TCRdb's copy holds only in-frame clones and misses some; the assay was immunoSEQ multiplex PCR. The repertoire holds 140,000 or so clones, with just under 90% as singletons. The sample consisted of peripheral blood. These receptors were obtained from a woman aged 80 or over with acute or convalescent COVID-19. CDR3s include the opening cysteine and the closing phenylalanine or tryptophan. Each record gives: D gene, J gene, clone size, V gene, CDR3 DNA, CDR3 protein. The D gene is left open where the match is weak. The size field is filled for only some rows; it gives once, few, many or a size class.

TRBD1 | TRBJ1-2 | - | TRBV3-1/TRBV3-2 | TGTGCCAGCAGCCCGACAGGGGGCGACGGCTACACCTTC | CASSPTGGDGYTF
TRBD1 | TRBJ2-7 | - | TRBV7-9 | TGTGCCAGCAGCTGGGGACAGGGGGAAAACGAGCAGTACTTC | CASSWGQGENEQYF
- | TRBJ1-6 | - | TRBV4-1 | TGCGCCAGCAGCCAAGATAAGGGGGTCCCCCTCCACTTT | CASSQDKGVPLHF
- | TRBJ1-3 | - | TRBV5-1 | TGCGCCAGCAGCTTTACAGGGTCCGATGGAAACACCATATATTTT | CASSFTGSDGNTIYF
- | TRBJ1-2 | - | TRBV6-5 | TGTGCCAGCAGTTACGAGACAGGCAGGGGCTACACCTTC | CASSYETGRGYTF
- | TRBJ2-3 | - | TRBV9 | TGTGCCAGCAGTCGGCGGGGTATGCAGTATTTT | CASSRRGMQYF
TRBD1 | TRBJ2-7 | - | TRBV6-5 | TGTGCCAGCAGTTACTCTTGGACAGGGTCCTACGAGCAGTACTTC | CASSYSWTGSYEQYF
TRBD2 | TRBJ2-6 | - | TRBV2 | TGTGCCAGCAGTGACATAGCGGGGCGCTCTGGGGCCAACGTCCTGACTTTC | CASSDIAGRSGANVLTF
- | TRBJ2-3 | - | TRBV2 | TGTGCCAGCAGTGAAGTCTCGACAGCAAATACGCAGTATTTT | CASSEVSTANTQYF
- | TRBJ1-1 | - | TRBV30 | TGTGCCTGGAACATGAACACTGAAGCTTTCTTT | CAWNMNTEAFF
TRBD1 | TRBJ2-7 | - | TRBV5-1 | TGCGCCAGCAGCTTGGTTCCGGGACAGAACTACGAGCAGTACTTC | CASSLVPGQNYEQYF
- | TRBJ1-6 | few | TRBV3-1/TRBV3-2 | TGTGCCAGCAGCCTCAGGGGTAAGGGACCGAATTCACCCCTCCACTTT | CASSLRGKGPNSPLHF
- | TRBJ1-1 | once | TRBV19 | TGTGCCAGTAGTATAAACAGGGTCGGGAACACTGAAGCTTTCTTT | CASSINRVGNTEAFF
TRBD1 | TRBJ1-5 | - | TRBV6-5 | TGTGCCAGTGCGGACAGGGTCTACAATCAGCCCCAGCATTTT | CASADRVYNQPQHF
TRBD1 | TRBJ1-1 | - | TRBV6-4 | TGTGCCAGCAGAGCCTCGACAGGGCGCACTGAAGCTTTCTTT | CASRASTGRTEAFF
TRBD1 | TRBJ1-4 | - | TRBV5-1 | TGCGCCAGCAGCTTGGGGGACAGAAATGAAAAACTGTTTTTT | CASSLGDRNEKLFF
- | TRBJ1-3 | once | TRBV5-4 | TGTGCCAGCAGCTACACAGGGCCTGGAAACACCATATATTTT | CASSYTGPGNTIYF
- | TRBJ1-1 | once | TRBV7-9 | TGTGCCAGCAGCTTCGGGGGGCCGAACACTGAAGCTTTCTTT | CASSFGGPNTEAFF
- | TRBJ1-1 | - | TRBV7-3 | TGTGCCAGCAGCTTACAGGGGACCACTGAAGCTTTCTTT | CASSLQGTTEAFF
- | TRBJ1-1 | - | TRBV9 | TGTGCCAGCAGCGTAGGGGTTGGAGGCACTGAAGCTTTCTTT | CASSVGVGGTEAFF
TRBD1 | TRBJ1-2 | once | TRBV19 | TGTGCCAGTAGTGTCCTCAGACAGGGGTTCGACTATGGCTACACCTTC | CASSVLRQGFDYGYTF
TRBD1 | TRBJ1-3 | - | TRBV19 | TGTGCCAGTAGTTCCCGACAGGGAAGCTCTGGAAACACCATATATTTT | CASSSRQGSSGNTIYF
- | TRBJ1-1 | - | TRBV5-1 | - | CASSFGPGGGGTEAFF
TRBD2 | TRBJ2-3 | - | TRBV28 | TGTGCCAGCAGTAATGGACTAGCTCTTAGCACAGATACGCAGTATTTT | CASSNGLALSTDTQYF
- | TRBJ1-3 | - | TRBV11-2 | TGTGCCAGCAGCTTTAAAGGAGTTGGAAACACCATATATTTT | CASSFKGVGNTIYF
- | TRBJ1-3 | - | TRBV11-2 | TGTGCCAGCAGCTATCAGGGGAACTCTGGAAACACCATATATTTT | CASSYQGNSGNTIYF
TRBD2 | TRBJ2-3 | - | TRBV5-1 | TGCGCCAGCAGCAATCTAGCGGTTAGCACAGATACGCAGTATTTT | CASSNLAVSTDTQYF
TRBD2 | TRBJ2-5 | - | TRBV5-1 | TGCGCCAGCAGCTTCGCTAGCGGGGGGGCAGAGACCCAGTACTTC | CASSFASGGAETQYF
- | TRBJ2-2 | - | TRBV28 | TGTGCCAGCAGTTTTTACCGAGCGAGCACCGGGGAGCTGTTTTTT | CASSFYRASTGELFF
TRBD1 | TRBJ1-1 | - | TRBV6-5 | TGTGCCAGCAGCCGACAGGGGGCCGCTGAAGCTTTCTTT | CASSRQGAAEAFF
TRBD1 | TRBJ1-5 | - | TRBV2 | TGTGCCAGCAGTCCGACGGGACAGGGGGCTCAGCCCCAGCATTTT | CASSPTGQGAQPQHF
- | TRBJ1-2 | - | TRBV29-1 | TGCAGCGTTGAGTACCCGGGGAGGGAGAACTATGGCTACACCTTC | CSVEYPGRENYGYTF
- | TRBJ2-5 | - | TRBV11-3 | TGTGCCAGCAGTTCAAAAGGACTTCAAGAGACCCAGTACTTC | CASSSKGLQETQYF
TRBD1 | TRBJ1-1 | - | TRBV19 | TGTGCCAGTAGTACCCCCGCAGGGGGCGGTACTGAAGCTTTCTTT | CASSTPAGGGTEAFF
TRBD1 | TRBJ2-7 | - | TRBV6-2/TRBV6-3 | TGTGCCAGCAGTTACCGAGGGACAGGAAGGGGAAGGGACGAGCAGTACTTC | CASSYRGTGRGRDEQYF
- | TRBJ1-1 | - | TRBV18 | TGTGCCAGCTCACCAGCATTCGTCAGGGCGATCACTGAAGCTTTCTTT | CASSPAFVRAITEAFF
- | TRBJ2-1 | - | TRBV18 | TGTGCCAGCTCACCCCGGGTAAGCAACAATGAGCAGTTCTTC | CASSPRVSNNEQFF
TRBD1 | TRBJ2-7 | - | TRBV6-5 | TGTGCCAGCAGTTATAACGAGGGGGCCCTCTACGAGCAGTACTTC | CASSYNEGALYEQYF
- | TRBJ2-3 | - | TRBV5-1 | TGCGCCAGCAGCACAGACGGCACAGATACGCAGTATTTT | CASSTDGTDTQYF
- | TRBJ2-3 | - | TRBV5-4 | TGTGCCAGCAGCTTGGGCGGGGCTACAGATACGCAGTATTTT | CASSLGGATDTQYF
TRBD2 | TRBJ2-1 | - | TRBV3-1/TRBV3-2 | TGTGCCAGCAGCCAAGCAGGTAGCGGGGGAGGCAATGAGCAGTTCTTC | CASSQAGSGGGNEQFF
- | TRBJ1-2 | - | TRBV3-1/TRBV3-2 | TGTGCCAGCAGCCCAACAGGGTTCTATGGCTACACCTTC | CASSPTGFYGYTF
TRBD1 | TRBJ1-2 | - | TRBV9 | TGTGCCAGCAGCGCTCTGGGACAGGGGACGACCTATGGCTACACCTTC | CASSALGQGTTYGYTF
- | TRBJ1-1 | - | TRBV30 | TGTGCCTGGACAGTCAGTATGAACACTGAAGCTTTCTTT | CAWTVSMNTEAFF
TRBD1 | TRBJ1-4 | - | TRBV7-6 | TGTGCCAGCAGCTGGGGACAGGGAGGGTTAGGCTTTGAAAAACTGTTTTTT | CASSWGQGGLGFEKLFF
TRBD1 | TRBJ1-1 | - | TRBV5-1 | TGCGCCAGCAGCGGGGGGACAGGGGCCAACACTGAAGCTTTCTTT | CASSGGTGANTEAFF
TRBD1 | TRBJ2-2 | - | TRBV7-3 | TGTGCCAGCAGCTTAACGGGCCAGGGGGCCGGCGGGGAGCTGTTTTTT | CASSLTGQGAGGELFF
- | TRBJ1-1 | - | TRBV19 | TGTGCCAGTAGTATATCTACATCGGGGGGCTACGAAGCTTTCTTT | CASSISTSGGYEAFF
- | TRBJ2-7 | - | TRBV27 | TGTGCCAGCAGTTTTCGGCAGGACAAATTCTACGAGCAGTACTTC | CASSFRQDKFYEQYF
- | TRBJ2-1 | - | TRBV5-4 | TGTGCCAGCAGCTTATTTGCTCTAGCCGGTGAGCAGTTCTTC | CASSLFALAGEQFF
- | TRBJ1-1 | - | TRBV25-1 | TGTGCCAGCAGGCGAGGGCTTACTGAAGCTTTCTTT | CASRRGLTEAFF
TRBD1 | TRBJ1-6 | - | TRBV5-6 | TGTGCCAGCAGCTTGTCAGGGGGCAGTTCACCCCTCCACTTT | CASSLSGGSSPLHF
- | TRBJ2-7 | - | TRBV6-6 | TGTGCCAGCAGTTACGGCCAACAGGGGCGGGGCGAGCAGTACTTC | CASSYGQQGRGEQYF
- | TRBJ1-2 | - | TRBV6-6 | TGTGCCAGCAGCCCCAACAGAGACCAGGGGTATGGCTACACCTTC | CASSPNRDQGYGYTF
TRBD1 | TRBJ1-3 | few | TRBV7-9 | TGTGCCAGCAGCAGCATTCGGGGACAGGCTAGCCCCACTGGAAACACCATATATTTT | CASSSIRGQASPTGNTIYF
- | TRBJ1-4 | - | TRBV3-1/TRBV3-2 | TGTGCCAGCAGCCAACGCCCGACGGGGGACGAAAAACTGTTTTTT | CASSQRPTGDEKLFF
- | TRBJ1-1 | few | TRBV19 | TGTGCCAGTAGTATTGGCGTGTTGGGGGGATTGAACACTGAAGCTTTCTTT | CASSIGVLGGLNTEAFF
- | TRBJ1-1 | - | TRBV6-5 | TGTGCCAGCAGTACCCAGGGTATTCAAACTGAAGCTTTCTTT | CASSTQGIQTEAFF
- | TRBJ1-1 | - | TRBV6-1 | TGTGCCAGCAGTGAAGGGGCGAGAATGAGAAACACTGAAGCTTTCTTT | CASSEGARMRNTEAFF
TRBD1 | TRBJ2-7 | - | TRBV7-2 | TGTGCCAGCAGCTTAGCGGGGACAGTGGGTCTGGGGCAGTACTTC | CASSLAGTVGLGQYF